Each of the 5 T cell receptor beta chains below was sequenced from the same sample in a study. TCRdb reanalysed the 5' RACE reads using MiXCR and keeps one entry per CDR3 protein. The sample records 30,000 to 35,000 distinct CDR3 sequences, around 27% being singletons. Tregs were sorted as CD4+CD25+CD127-/low cells. Sequencing input: tumor-infiltrating Tregs sorted from the breast tumor. The receptors come from a female donor with breast cancer.

This clonotype ranks as medium-sized. The chain recombines TRBV5-1 with TRBJ1-1; possibly TRBD1 for D (5 bases). The CDR3 sequence is 13 residues long. Germline CDR1 is SGHRS and CDR2 is YFSETQ. The V gene lost 4 bases and the J gene lost 0 bases, with 7 bases spanning the gap. CDR3 region: CASSKDMNTEAFF. The DNA for the CDR3 is TGCGCCAGCAGCAAGGACATGAACACTGAAGCTTTCTTT.

CDR3 loop: CAWSLGEVQPQHF. The CDR3, as DNA: TGTGCCTGGAGTCTCGGGGAAGTGCAGCCCCAGCATTTT. The chain combines TRBV30 with TRBJ1-5, with no clear D. Trimming stripped 2 bases from V and 7 bases from J, with 12 bases between. This CDR3 comprises 13 residues. Germline-derived CDR1 and CDR2 are GTSNPN and SVGIG (reference sequence).

A few counts support this clonotype. V gene TRBV6-5 combines with J gene TRBJ1-1, with 7 bases fitting TRBD1. Trimming at V came to 6 bases and at J to 3 bases, leaving 10 bases not matched to a gene. Germline CDR1 reads MNHEY; CDR2 reads SVGAGI. The CDR3 has 15 amino acids. In DNA form, the CDR3 reads TGTGCCAGCAGCCAACACAGGGGCGTGTACACTGAAGCTTTCTTT. It yields the protein CASSQHRGVYTEAFF.

This clonotype showed up just a few times. V and J are TRBV5-1 and TRBJ2-1; D might be TRBD1 (6 bases). The CDR3 runs to 15 residues. Germline V gives CDR1 SGHRS, CDR2 YFSETQ. V gave up 2 bases and J gave up 5 bases, with 14 bases separating them. CDR3: CASSFITGLNNEQFF. The CDR3 nucleotides are TGCGCCAGCAGCTTCATTACAGGGTTAAACAATGAGCAGTTCTTC.

Concerning this clonotype itself: This could be a read error, since a much larger clone is one nucleotide away. This chain connects TRBV30 to TRBJ2-1; D is unclear. With 1 base removed from V and 10 bases from J, the gap between germline ends came to 14 bases. Looked up from germline, CDR1 is GTSNPN and CDR2 is SVGIG (reference sequence). The CDR3 runs 13 residues. CDR3 DNA sequence: TGTGCCTGGAGTGGACTGGTCCTCTCGGAGCAGTTCTTC. It yields the protein CAWSGLVLSEQFF.